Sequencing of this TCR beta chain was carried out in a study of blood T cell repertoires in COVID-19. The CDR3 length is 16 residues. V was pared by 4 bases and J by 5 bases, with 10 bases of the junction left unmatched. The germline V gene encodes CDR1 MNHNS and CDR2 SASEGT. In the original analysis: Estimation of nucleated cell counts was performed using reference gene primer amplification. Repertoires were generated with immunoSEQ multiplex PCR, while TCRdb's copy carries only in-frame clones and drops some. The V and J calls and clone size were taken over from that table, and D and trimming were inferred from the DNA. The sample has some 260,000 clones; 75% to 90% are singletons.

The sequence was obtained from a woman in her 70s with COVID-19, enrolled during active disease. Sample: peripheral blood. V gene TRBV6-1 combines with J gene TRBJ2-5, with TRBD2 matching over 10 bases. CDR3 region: CASSASGRAGWETQYF. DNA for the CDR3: TGTGCCAGCAGTGCTAGCGGGAGAGCTGGTTGGGAGACCCAGTACTTC.